This TCR beta chain was captured by sequencing in a study of glioma-infiltrating T cells. This clonotype was seen only a few times. Amplification of TCR alpha and beta CDR3 regions from RNA used iRepertoire nested multiplex PCR. TCRdb recomputed calls from the multiplex PCR reads with MiXCR, one row per CDR3 protein. The sample has some 120,000 distinct CDR3 sequences, roughly 24% seen once. This CDR3 comprises 15 residues. Germline V gives CDR1 SQVTM, CDR2 ANQGSEA. The ends were cut back, 7 bases at V and 3 bases at J, with 18 bases in the middle. The sequenced sample was glioma tissue, nonneoplastic brain tissue, or PBMCs (not recorded which). This rearrangement joins TRBV29-1 to TRBJ2-2; D perhaps matches TRBD2 (6 bases). This receptor was taken from a human donor with low-grade glioma or glioblastoma, undergoing nonglioma brain surgery, or in good health (not recorded which). The CDR3 sequence: CSAWDREIHTGELFF. The CDR3, as DNA: TGCAGCGCTTGGGATCGGGAGATCCACACCGGGGAGCTGTTTTTT.